This T cell receptor (beta chain) is from a study of T cell changes during pregnancy in multiple sclerosis. CDR3 length: 17 amino acids. CDR1 and CDR2 from the germline V gene are LNHDA and SQIVND (reference sequence). The V gene lost 5 bases and the J gene lost 2 bases, with 19 bases spanning the gap. Profiled with immunoSEQ multiplex PCR; TCRdb holds only in-frame clones, not every one. The sample shows roughly 76,000 clones, 80% to 95% of them seen only once. The gene calls are TRBV19 and TRBJ1-5; maybe TRBD1 (6 bases). This clonotype was obtained from a female donor with multiple sclerosis, enrolled in a pregnancy study. This sample comprised CD4+ T cells from peripheral blood mononuclear cells, obtained after pregnancy. The CDR3 coding sequence is TGTGCCAGTAGTCCAGGTCAGGGGAATATGCGCAATCAGCCCCAGCATTTT. It yields the protein CASSPGQGNMRNQPQHF.